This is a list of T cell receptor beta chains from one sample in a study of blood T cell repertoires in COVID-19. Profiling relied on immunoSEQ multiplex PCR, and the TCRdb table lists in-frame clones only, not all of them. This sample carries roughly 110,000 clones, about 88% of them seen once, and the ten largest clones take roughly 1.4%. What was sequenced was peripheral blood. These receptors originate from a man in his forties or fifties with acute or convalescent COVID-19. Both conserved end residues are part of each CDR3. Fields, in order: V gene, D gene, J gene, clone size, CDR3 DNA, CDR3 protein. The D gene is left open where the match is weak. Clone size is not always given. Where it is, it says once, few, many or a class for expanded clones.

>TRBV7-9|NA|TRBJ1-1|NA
TGTGCCAGCACCGCAACAGGGAACACTGAAGCTTTCTTT
CASTATGNTEAFF
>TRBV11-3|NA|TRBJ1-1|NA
TGTGCCAGCAGCTTCGGAGGAGGAATGAACACTGAAGCTTTCTTT
CASSFGGGMNTEAFF
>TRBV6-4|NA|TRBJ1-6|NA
TGTGCCAGCAGTGACTCGAGGGAGGGGAACTCACCCCTCCACTTT
CASSDSREGNSPLHF
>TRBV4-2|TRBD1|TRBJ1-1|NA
TGTGCCAGCAGCCAAGGGGGGGACAGGCGGTTCACTGAAGCTTTCTTT
CASSQGGDRRFTEAFF
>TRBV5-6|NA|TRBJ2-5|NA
TGTGCCAGCAGCCTACGCAAGTACAGAGAAGAGACCCAGTACTTC
CASSLRKYREETQYF
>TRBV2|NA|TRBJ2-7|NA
TGTGCCAGCAGTCAAGGGAGCGAGCAGTACTTC
CASSQGSEQYF
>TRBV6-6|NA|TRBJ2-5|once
TGTGCCAGCAGTTACCCAGGAGAGACCCAGTACTTC
CASSYPGETQYF
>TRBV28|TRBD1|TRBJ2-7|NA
TGTGCCAGCAGTTCCTCCGGGACAGGGACCTACGAGCAGTACTTC
CASSSSGTGTYEQYF
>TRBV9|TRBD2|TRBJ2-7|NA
TGTGCCAGCAGCGGAGGCGGGAGCTCCTACGAGCAGTACTTC
CASSGGGSSYEQYF
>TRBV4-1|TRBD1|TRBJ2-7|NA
TGCGCCAGCAGCCAGGGACAGGGGGCGAACGAGCAGTACTTC
CASSQGQGANEQYF
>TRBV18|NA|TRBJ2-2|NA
TGTGCCAGCTCGGCAGGGTCGAACACCGGGGAGCTGTTTTTT
CASSAGSNTGELFF
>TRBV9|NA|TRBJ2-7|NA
TGTGCCAGCAGCGGGGGGGACCGTCCCTACGAGCAGTACTTC
CASSGGDRPYEQYF
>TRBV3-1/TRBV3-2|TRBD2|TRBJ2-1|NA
TGTGCCAGCAGCGAAGGACTAGCGGACTACAATGAGCAGTTCTTC
CASSEGLADYNEQFF
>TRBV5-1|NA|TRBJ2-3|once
TGCGCCAGCAGCTTGGCCCCGGGATCAGATACGCAGTATTTT
CASSLAPGSDTQYF
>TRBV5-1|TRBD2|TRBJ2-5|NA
TGCGCCAGCAGCTTGGGAGTCGCTAGCGGGAGGGAAGAGACCCAGTACTTC
CASSLGVASGREETQYF
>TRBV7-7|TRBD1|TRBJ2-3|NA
TGTGCTAGCCCTCTCTGGGGCCCCGGGACAGCAAGCACAGATACGCAGTATTTT
CASPLWGPGTASTDTQYF
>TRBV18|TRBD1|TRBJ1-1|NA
TGTGCCAGCTCCCACGGGGTGACAGGGGCGAACACTGAAGCTTTCTTT
CASSHGVTGANTEAFF
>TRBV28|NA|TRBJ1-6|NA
TGTGCCAGCAGTTCCAGGGTAAATTCACCCCTCCACTTT
CASSSRVNSPLHF
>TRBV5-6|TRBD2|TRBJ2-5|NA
TGTGCCAGCAGCTCCTATAGCGGGCAAGAGACCCAGTACTTC
CASSSYSGQETQYF
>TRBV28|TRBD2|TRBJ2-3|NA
TGTGCCAGCAGTTTATGGGGAGGGCCGGAGCAAACCTATACGCAGTATTTT
CASSLWGGPEQTYTQYF
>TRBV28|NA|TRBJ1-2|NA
TGTGCCAGCAGTCCTGGGCAGGGCTATGGCTACACCTTC
CASSPGQGYGYTF
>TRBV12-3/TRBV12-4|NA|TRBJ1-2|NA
TGTGCCAGCAGCAGGGGTTTATTTGGCTACACCTTC
CASSRGLFGYTF
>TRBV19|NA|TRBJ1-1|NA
TGTGCCAGTAGTATCAGTGGGGCCCTCTCTGAAGCTTTCTTT
CASSISGALSEAFF
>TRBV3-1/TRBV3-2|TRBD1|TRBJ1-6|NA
TGTGCCAGCAGCCCCACAGGGGGGAAAACTTCACCCCTCCACTTT
CASSPTGGKTSPLHF
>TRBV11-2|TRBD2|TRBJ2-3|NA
TGTGCCAGCAGCCTAGGGACTAGCGGGAGAGATACGCAGTATTTT
CASSLGTSGRDTQYF
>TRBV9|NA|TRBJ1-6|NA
TGTGCCAGCAGCCCCAGTGAATATTCACCCCTCCACTTT
CASSPSEYSPLHF
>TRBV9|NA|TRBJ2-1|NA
TGTGCCAGCAGCGTAGTGGGAGTGACCGAGCAGTTCTTC
CASSVVGVTEQFF
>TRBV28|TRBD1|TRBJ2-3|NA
TGTGCCAGCAGCTCCCCGACAGGGGGGGTGAGGAGAGATACGCAGTATTTT
CASSSPTGGVRRDTQYF
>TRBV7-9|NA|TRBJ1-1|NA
TGTGCCAGCAGCTATACAGGGAACACTGAAGCTTTCTTT
CASSYTGNTEAFF
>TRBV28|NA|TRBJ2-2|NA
TGTGCCAGCAGGAGGAGGAGGAACACCGGGGAGCTGTTTTTT
CASRRRRNTGELFF
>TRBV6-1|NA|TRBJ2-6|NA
TGTGCCAGCAGTGAAGCGGAGGGATCTGGGGCCAACGTCCTGACTTTC
CASSEAEGSGANVLTF
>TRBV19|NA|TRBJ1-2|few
TGTGCCAGTAGTATAAACGGAGACTATGGCTACACCTTC
CASSINGDYGYTF
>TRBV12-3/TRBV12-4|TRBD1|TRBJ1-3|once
TGTGCGAGCGGGACAGGAGTGGCCATATATTTT
CASGTGVAIYF
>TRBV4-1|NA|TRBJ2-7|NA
TGCGCCAGCAGCCAACCCACACGGGGTGCCTACGAGCAGTACTTC
CASSQPTRGAYEQYF
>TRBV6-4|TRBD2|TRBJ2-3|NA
TGTGCCAGCAGCGCCGGACTAGCGGGAGGGCCGAGCACAGATACGCAGTATTTT
CASSAGLAGGPSTDTQYF
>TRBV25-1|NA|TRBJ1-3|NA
TGTGCCAGCAGTGCAGGCTTCTCTGGAAACACCATATATTTT
CASSAGFSGNTIYF
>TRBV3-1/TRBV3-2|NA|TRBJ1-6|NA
TGTGCCAGCAGCCACGGCGCGCTGACAAATTCACCCCTCCACTTT
CASSHGALTNSPLHF
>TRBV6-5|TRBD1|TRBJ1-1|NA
TGTGCCAGCAGAGTGAGGACAGGGGGCACTGAAGCTTTCTTT
CASRVRTGGTEAFF
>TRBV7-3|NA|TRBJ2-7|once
TGTGCCAGCAGCTTCTCCCTGTATAGCGAGCAGTACTTC
CASSFSLYSEQYF
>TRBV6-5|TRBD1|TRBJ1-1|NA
TGTGCCAGCAGTTCGTTACAGGGGGACTACACTGAAGCTTTCTTT
CASSSLQGDYTEAFF
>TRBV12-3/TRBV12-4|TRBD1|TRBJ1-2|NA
TGTGCCAGCAGTCTCGACAGGGTCGGGGGCTACACCTTC
CASSLDRVGGYTF
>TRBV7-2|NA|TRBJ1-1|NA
TGTGCCAGCAGCTCCACCGGGTCTCGAGGCACTGAAGCTTTCTTT
CASSSTGSRGTEAFF
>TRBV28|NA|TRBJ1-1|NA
TGTGCCAGCAGTTTCAGGGGCCTGAACACTGAAGCTTTCTTT
CASSFRGLNTEAFF
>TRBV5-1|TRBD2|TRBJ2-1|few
TGCGCCAGCAGCTTGACTAGCGGGAGCTCCTACAATGAGCAGTTCTTC
CASSLTSGSSYNEQFF
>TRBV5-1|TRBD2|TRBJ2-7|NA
TGCGCCAGCAGCTTGGGGACTAGCGGGAGGTCCTCCTACGAGCAGTACTTC
CASSLGTSGRSSYEQYF
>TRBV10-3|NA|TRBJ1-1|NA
TGTGCCATCAGTGAATCCGGGACTGAAGCTTTCTTT
CAISESGTEAFF